These 29 T cell receptor beta chains came from one sample sequenced in a study of shared clonotypes between healthy human individuals (dated by TCRdb to about 2020). Receptor amplification or capture employed the immunoSEQ multiplex PCR assay. Imported from immuneACCESS, the table was reduced by TCRdb to in-frame sequences with V and J called. These copies leave out some clones; in studies compared against another copy, an unresolved V gene accounts for under half, and the cause of the remainder is not known. This sample comprises a few million clones, about 94% of them detected only once. Approximately 0.13% of the sample is taken by the ten largest. The sample was naive CD4+ T cells sorted from blood. Per the publication, the cell subset or site label means: CD45RA+ positively selected. The receptors originated from a man younger than 35 in good health.

The gene calls are TRBV5-6 and TRBJ2-7, with D unresolved. Between the trimmed V and J ends, which lost 4 bases and 7 bases, there was a span of 12 bases. The CDR3 is 12 amino acids. Per germline, CDR1 SGHDT and CDR2 YYEEEE. The CDR3 DNA is TGTGCCAGCAGCACCCCTCGAGGAGAGCAGTACTTC. Translation: CASSTPRGEQYF.

The chain carries TRBV7-2 and TRBJ2-5, with 7 bases lining up with TRBD2. There are 14 residues in the CDR3. V shed 3 bases, J shed 1 base, and the junction held 2 bases outside the gene matches. Germline V gene sequence: CDR1 SGHTA, CDR2 FQGNSA. This CDR3 is CASSFGTIQETQYF. CDR3 DNA sequence: TGTGCCAGCAGCTTCGGGACTATCCAAGAGACCCAGTACTTC.

J is TRBJ2-1 and V is TRBV5-8, with no clear D. This CDR3 has 15 amino acids. CDR1 is SGHTS, CDR2 YDEGEE, per germline. The V and J ends lost 0 bases and 0 bases respectively, with 7 bases between them. This CDR3 is CASSLEGNSYNEQFF. The CDR3 DNA is TGTGCCAGCAGCTTGGAAGGAAACTCCTACAATGAGCAGTTCTTC.

This clone was recorded once. The chain couples TRBV6-1 to TRBJ1-5, with TRBD1 identical over 8 bases. CDR1 MNHNS and CDR2 SASEGT come from the germline V gene. J was trimmed by 1 base and V by 2 bases; bases with no gene match: 10. This CDR3 is built from 18 residues. DNA of the CDR3: TGTGCCAGCAGTGAAATGGGCAGGGGGCTCAGAAGCAATCAGCCCCAGCATTTT. This gives the protein CASSEMGRGLRSNQPQHF.

This CDR3 reads CASSTTVNEQFF. Here the CDR3 DNA reads TGTGCCAGTAGTACGACTGTCAATGAGCAGTTCTTC. The V call is TRBV19, the J call TRBJ2-1; no definite D call. The V gene's germline CDR1 is LNHDA and CDR2 SQIVND (reference sequence). The CDR3 covers 12 residues. V was cut by 4 bases and J by 6 bases, with 7 bases left in between. The full variable domain, completed using reference TRBV19 and TRBJ2-1, is DGGITQSPKYLFRKEGQNVTLSCEQNLNHDAMYWYRQDPGQGLRLIYYSQIVNDFQKGDIAEGYSVSREKKESFPLTVTSAQKNPTAFYLCASSTTVNEQFFGPGTRLTVL.

The chain employs TRBV30 and TRBJ2-6; a weak D match, TRBD2 (6 bases). The ends were cut back, 4 bases at V and 2 bases at J, with 12 bases in the middle. The CDR3 consists of 15 residues. The germline gives CDR1 GTSNPN, CDR2 SVGIG (reference sequence). The CDR3 bases are TGTGCCTGGATGAAGGGACTGACTGGGGCCAACGTCCTGACTTTC. This encodes CAWMKGLTGANVLTF.

This chain links TRBV18 with TRBJ1-2; no definite D call. Per the germline V gene, CDR1 is KGHSH and CDR2 is LQKENI. The CDR3 runs 15 residues. Trimming removed 1 base from V and 0 bases from J, with 9 bases in between. CDR3 sequence (DNA): TGTGCCAGCTCACCACTCCCAGAAGCTAACTATGGCTACACCTTC. It translates to CASSPLPEANYGYTF.

With respect to this clone: Distinct nucleotide sequences in the sample also encode this CDR3. This chain joins TRBV5-6 and TRBJ2-7, with D perhaps TRBD2 (5 bases). This CDR3 contains 12 residues. The germline V and J ends were trimmed by 4 bases and 4 bases, with 9 bases remaining between them. Per the germline V gene, CDR1 is SGHDT and CDR2 is YYEEEE. The CDR3 region has the DNA TGTGCCAGCAGCGTGAGCGGATACGAGCAGTACTTC. Residues: CASSVSGYEQYF. The full variable domain, completed using reference TRBV5-6 and TRBJ2-7, is DAGVTQSPTHLIKTRGQQVTLRCSPKSGHDTVSWYQQALGQGPQFIFQYYEEEERQRGNFPDRFSGHQFPNYSSELNVNALLLGDSALYLCASSVSGYEQYFGPGTRLTVT.

This sequence joins TRBV30 and TRBJ2-7; D is unclear. The CDR3 sequence is 14 residues long. Trimming took 0 bases from V and 4 from J, leaving 13 bases between them. Germline CDR1 and CDR2: GTSNPN and SVGIG (reference sequence). As DNA, the CDR3 is TGTGCCTGGAGTGTAAGTAGACGGATTTACGAGCAGTACTTC. It encodes CAWSVSRRIYEQYF.

As concerns this clone: Other DNA sequences of this sample code for an identical CDR3. The gene calls are TRBV18 and TRBJ1-1; D remains ambiguous. This CDR3 is 12 amino acids long. Trimming took off 6 bases at V and 1 base at J, with 6 bases between the two ends. Germline CDR1 and CDR2: KGHSH and LQKENI. Here the CDR3 reads CASSPQNTEAFF. The CDR3 DNA reads as TGTGCCAGCTCTCCTCAGAACACTGAAGCTTTCTTT.

Concerning this clone: The same CDR3 can be traced to other DNA sequences in this sample. The chain carries TRBV2 and TRBJ2-7; D is uncertain. This CDR3 is built from 10 residues. Trimming removed 8 bases from V and 0 bases from J, with 2 bases in between. Germline V gene lookup returns CDR1 SNHLY and CDR2 FYNNEI. This chain's CDR3 is CASASYEQYF. The CDR3 nucleotides read TGTGCCAGCGCCTCCTACGAGCAGTACTTC.

The V gene is TRBV9, the J gene TRBJ2-7, with D perhaps TRBD2 (6 bases). V was cut by 0 bases and J by 6 bases, with 19 bases left in between. CDR1 is SGDLS, CDR2 YYNGEE, per germline. The CDR3 loop spans 16 amino acids. The CDR3 is CASSVGWRGRIGEQYF. In DNA, the CDR3 is TGTGCCAGCAGCGTAGGGTGGAGGGGTCGGATCGGCGAGCAGTACTTC.

This CDR3 reads CASSSATGEGGYEQYF. In DNA form, the CDR3 reads TGTGCCAGCAGTTCCGCGACAGGGGAGGGTGGCTACGAGCAGTACTTC. The V gene is TRBV6-6, the J gene TRBJ2-7; TRBD1 might be the D (8 bases). The germline V gene has CDR1 MNHNY and CDR2 SVGAGI (reference sequence). This CDR3 has 16 residues. Trimming removed 4 bases at V and 3 bases at J, with 19 bases between.

The chain is built from TRBV19 and TRBJ2-7; D is ambiguous. The CDR3 covers 13 residues. Between the trimmed V and J ends, which lost 8 bases and 9 bases, there was a span of 20 bases. Germline V gene sequence: CDR1 LNHDA, CDR2 SQIVND (reference sequence). DNA of the CDR3: TGTGCCAGTCCCCAGTACAGTCAGGCGGTGCAGTACTTC. It encodes CASPQYSQAVQYF.

The CDR3 here is CSVSDLTEAFF. In DNA, the CDR3 is TGCAGCGTCTCCGATCTCACTGAAGCTTTCTTT. This chain joins TRBV29-1 and TRBJ1-1; D gene ambiguous. Germline CDR1 reads SQVTM; CDR2 reads ANQGSEA. This CDR3 region has 11 residues. Trimming removed 6 bases from V and 4 bases from J, with 9 bases in between.

The gene calls are TRBV10-3 and TRBJ1-1; possibly TRBD1 for D (5 bases). V lost 6 bases, J lost 1 base, and 12 bases lay in between. Germline loops: CDR1 ENHRY, CDR2 SYGVKD. CDR3 length: 14 residues. CDR3 nucleotide sequence: TGTGCCATCAGACTAGGGGTATCGAACACTGAAGCTTTCTTT. Translated: CAIRLGVSNTEAFF.

This clone was seen once. The CDR3 is CASSTTALAPFTNTQYF. CDR3 DNA: TGTGCCAGTAGTACTACCGCACTAGCGCCCTTCACGAATACGCAGTATTTT. The rearrangement joins TRBV19 to TRBJ2-3, with TRBD2 matching over 7 bases. This CDR3 has 17 residues. J lost 7 bases, V lost 4 bases, and 17 bases had no gene match. Germline V CDR1 and CDR2: LNHDA, SQIVND (reference sequence).

V and J are TRBV6-6 and TRBJ1-3; D is unclear. Trimming removed 4 bases from V and 2 bases from J, with 9 bases in between. This CDR3 comprises 14 residues. The germline CDR1 and CDR2 sequences are MNHNY and SVGAGI (reference sequence). Here the CDR3 reads CASSSGSAGNTIYF. The DNA of the CDR3 is TGTGCCAGCAGTTCCGGAAGTGCTGGAAACACCATATATTTT.

The chain carries TRBV5-5 and TRBJ1-4; perhaps TRBD1 as D (5 bases). In germline, CDR1 is SGHKS, CDR2 YYEKEE (reference sequence). V shed 0 bases and J shed 3 bases, with 12 bases lying between them. The CDR3 loop spans 16 amino acids. The CDR3 loop reads CASSLVGGAPNEKLFF. The CDR3 DNA follows: TGTGCCAGCAGCTTGGTGGGAGGGGCCCCTAATGAAAAACTGTTTTTT.

The chain links TRBV5-6 to TRBJ2-7; D is unresolved. Trimming took off 4 bases at V and 2 bases at J, with 7 bases between the two ends. Germline V gene sequence: CDR1 SGHDT, CDR2 YYEEEE. CDR3 size: 12 residues. This CDR3 is CASSRSPYEQYF. The CDR3 DNA reads as TGTGCCAGCAGCCGGAGTCCCTACGAGCAGTACTTC.

This sequence joins TRBV5-1 and TRBJ2-7; 8 nucleotides agree with TRBD1. The CDR3 consists of 14 residues. The ends lost 4 bases at V and 2 bases at J; junction bases unmatched: 5. Germline V gene sequence: CDR1 SGHRS, CDR2 YFSETQ. CDR3 region: CASSRDRRTYEQYF. CDR3 in DNA: TGCGCCAGCAGCCGGGACAGGAGGACCTACGAGCAGTACTTC.

The J gene is TRBJ1-2, the V gene TRBV27, with D possibly TRBD1 on 5 matching bases. The CDR3 has 13 amino acids. Germline V gene sequence: CDR1 MNHEY, CDR2 SMNVEV (reference sequence). V lost 1 base and J lost 8, with 11 bases in between. The DNA of the CDR3 is TGTGCCAGCAGTTTATTCCAGGGAAAGGGCTACACCTTC. Protein: CASSLFQGKGYTF.

The CDR3 spells CAWNRENSPLHF. CDR3 DNA: TGTGCCTGGAACAGGGAAAATTCACCCCTCCACTTT. This chain connects TRBV30 to TRBJ1-6, with D maybe TRBD1 (6 bases). This CDR3 has 12 residues. From germline, CDR1 is GTSNPN and CDR2 SVGIG (reference sequence). Between the trimmed V and J ends, which lost 4 bases and 7 bases, there was a span of 8 bases.

The chain links TRBV11-2 to TRBJ2-3; 10 bases match TRBD2. Germline-derived CDR1 and CDR2 are SGHAT and FQNNGV. Trimming took 5 bases from V and 2 from J; bases not matched to a gene: 7. CDR3 length: 16 amino acids. DNA for the CDR3: TGTGCCAGCAGCCCCCGGACTAGCGGCCTCACAGATACGCAGTATTTT. Translating gives CASSPRTSGLTDTQYF. The full variable domain, completed using reference TRBV11-2 and TRBJ2-3, is EAGVAQSPRYKIIEKRQSVAFWCNPISGHATLYWYQQILGQGPKLLIQFQNNGVVDDSQLPKDRFSAERLKGVDSTLKIQPAKLEDSAVYLCASSPRTSGLTDTQYFGPGTRLTVL.

The chain recombines TRBV5-6 with TRBJ2-4; D possibly corresponds to TRBD1 (6 bases). There are 15 residues in the CDR3. The V gene lost 1 base and the J gene lost 0 bases, with 8 bases spanning the gap. Germline CDR1 SGHDT, CDR2 YYEEEE. The chain's CDR3 is CASSLRGIAKNIQYF. The CDR3 nucleotides read TGTGCCAGCAGCTTGAGGGGGATAGCCAAAAACATTCAGTACTTC. Together with reference TRBV5-6 and TRBJ2-4, the CDR3 gives the full variable domain: DAGVTQSPTHLIKTRGQQVTLRCSPKSGHDTVSWYQQALGQGPQFIFQYYEEEERQRGNFPDRFSGHQFPNYSSELNVNALLLGDSALYLCASSLRGIAKNIQYFGAGTRLSVL.

The chain links TRBV11-2 to TRBJ1-1; D possibly corresponds to TRBD1 (6 bases). V lost 1 base to trimming and J lost 1 base, with 16 bases between them. Germline CDR1 reads SGHAT; CDR2 reads FQNNGV. This CDR3 has 17 residues. The CDR3 nucleotides read TGTGCCAGCAGCTTAGGGAGCAAAGGCAGGGGGAACACTGAAGCTTTCTTT. Translating gives CASSLGSKGRGNTEAFF.

The rearrangement links TRBV10-3 to TRBJ2-2; 7 positions agree with TRBD1. CDR1 and CDR2 (germline): ENHRY, SYGVKD. CDR3 length: 14 residues. CDR3 amino acids: CASTGAANTGELFF. The CDR3 DNA is TGTGCGAGCACAGGGGCCGCGAACACCGGGGAGCTGTTTTTT.

In its sample, this clone was seen once. The rearrangement uses TRBV9 and TRBJ1-6, with unresolved D. This CDR3 has 16 residues. V gave up 0 bases and J gave up 2 bases, with 9 bases separating them. CDR1 and CDR2 from the germline V gene are SGDLS and YYNGEE. As DNA, the CDR3 is TGTGCCAGCAGCGTAGATCCGGTCCCCTATAATTCACCCCTCCACTTT. It codes for CASSVDPVPYNSPLHF.

This clone was recorded only once. This chain uses TRBV5-4 with TRBJ1-1; 7 bases agree with TRBD1. Germline V gives CDR1 SGHNT, CDR2 YYREEE (reference sequence). The length of the CDR3 is 13 residues. The V segment lost 8 bases and the J segment 1 base; nucleotides outside the gene matches: 5. CDR3 DNA sequence: TGTGCCAGTGCACAGGGGCAGAACACTGAAGCTTTCTTT. Its protein is CASAQGQNTEAFF.